The 2 T cell receptor beta chains below all came from one sample that was sequenced in a study of metastatic and nonmetastatic thyroid tumors. All patients reached thyroid surgery having received no treatment beforehand. TCRdb reanalyzed the PCR reads with MiXCR. This table has 34,000 or so clones, roughly a fifth appearing once. Sample: blood. These receptors were collected from a female donor with papillary thyroid cancer or a benign thyroid nodule (not recorded which). Some clones in this sample may be carry-over from other donors' samples.

This clone was counted a few times. The rearrangement uses TRBV20-1 and TRBJ2-7; D is ambiguous. This CDR3 has 15 amino acids. V lost 0 bases and J lost 0, with 12 bases in between. CDR1 is DFQATT and CDR2 is SNEGSKA in the germline V gene (reference sequence). The CDR3 region has the DNA TGCAGTGCTAGAGAACCTAGAGCCCCCTCCTACGAGCAGTACTTC. Its protein is CSAREPRAPSYEQYF.

This clone is judged medium-sized. This chain uses TRBV11-3 with TRBJ2-1; 11 bases are a match to TRBD2. Looked up from germline, CDR1 is SGHNT and CDR2 is YENEEA. The CDR3 runs to 16 residues. V was pared by 4 bases and J by 9 bases, with 11 bases of the junction left unmatched. Written as DNA, the CDR3 is TGTGCCAGCAGCTCCCTCGGGACTAGCGGTTTGGGTGAGCAGTTCTTC. Translation: CASSSLGTSGLGEQFF.